What follows are 13 T cell receptor beta chains derived from one specimen sequenced in a study of T cells in Graves' hyperthyroidism and ophthalmopathy. Regions amplified from RNA transcripts were the TCR beta CDR3 regions. HTBI primers were the set used in a first-round RT-PCR of the TCR CDR3. Via MiXCR, TCRdb re-called the multiplex PCR reads, giving one row per CDR3 protein. This table holds 750,000 to 950,000 distinct CDR3 sequences, 35% to 40% found once. Specimen: blood. These receptors were obtained from a man between 18 and 29 years old with Graves' hyperthyroidism.

The chain has TRBV7-9 and TRBJ2-7; D is possibly TRBD1 (6 bases). CDR3 size: 19 residues. Per the germline V gene, CDR1 is SEHNR and CDR2 is FQNEAQ (reference sequence). The ends were cut back, 2 bases at V and 5 bases at J, with 28 bases in the middle. The CDR3 reads CASSLYRPRTRQVLHEQYF. In nucleotides, the CDR3 is TGTGCCAGCAGCTTATACCGCCCCCGGACTCGACAGGTTTTACACGAGCAGTACTTC.

A remark on this clonotype: A much larger clone lies a single base off, so this may be a read error. This CDR3 is CAGSGGTVANQPQHF. For the CDR3, the DNA is TGTGCCGGCAGTGGCGGGACAGTAGCAAATCAGCCCCAGCATTTT. The chain carries TRBV2 and TRBJ1-5, with 7 positions matching TRBD1. The CDR3 consists of 15 residues. The germline gives CDR1 SNHLY, CDR2 FYNNEI.

Comment on this clonotype: An end of the junction differs from the germline gene, which may be a read error. This chain uses TRBV11-2 with TRBJ1-3; D remains unclear. Germline values: CDR1 SGHAT, CDR2 FQNNGV. The CDR3 is 15 residues long. CDR3 nucleotide sequence: TGTGCCAGCAGCTTAGGAGTGATCTCTGGAGACACCATATATTTT. It specifies CASSLGVISGDTIYF.

With respect to this clonotype: The junction differs from germline at one of its ends, possibly a read error. The chain is built from TRBV9 and TRBJ1-1, with TRBD1 matching 7 bases. Looked up from germline, CDR1 is SGDLS and CDR2 is YYNGEE. The CDR3 loop spans 14 amino acids. CDR3 sequence reads: CASSRPGGTAEAFF. The CDR3 DNA sequence: TGCGCCAGCAGCCGGCCAGGGGGGACCGCTGAAGCTTTCTTT.

In the case of this clonotype: A read error is possible here, since a much larger clone lies one base away. V gene TRBV24-1 combines with J gene TRBJ2-5, with unresolved D. V was clipped by 5 bases and J by 3 bases, with 18 bases between them. CDR3 size: 16 residues. CDR1 and CDR2 from the germline V gene are KGHDR and SFDVKD. CDR3 protein: CATSVASGSRKETQYF. The CDR3 coding sequence is TGTGCCACCAGTGTCGCGTCAGGCTCCAGGAAAGAGACCCAGTACTTC.

The chain has TRBV12-3 or TRBV12-4 and TRBJ1-1, with D unresolved. V lost 5 bases and J lost 4, with 11 bases in between. The CDR3 extends over 13 amino acids. The CDR3 bases are TGTGCCAGCAGTCCCTTGAAGGGCACTGAAGCTTTCTTT. It codes for CASSPLKGTEAFF.

This clonotype was detected ten times or more. V is TRBV7-9 and J is TRBJ1-2, with D perhaps matching TRBD1 (6 bases). Trimming took 3 bases from V and 2 from J, leaving 13 bases between them. The CDR3 consists of 15 residues. Germline V gene data show CDR1 as SEHNR and CDR2 as FQNEAQ (reference sequence). CDR3 protein: CASSFAGTLNYGYTF. CDR3 DNA: TGTGCCAGCAGCTTCGCCGGGACACTAAACTATGGCTACACCTTC. The full variable domain, rest sourced from reference TRBV7-9 and TRBJ1-2, is DTGVSQNPRHKITKRGQNVTFRCDPISEHNRLYWYRQTLGQGPEFLTYFQNEAQLEKSRLLSDRFSAERPKGSFSTLEIQRTEQGDSAMYLCASSFAGTLNYGYTFGSGTRLTVV.

This clonotype has only one observation. This chain uses TRBV19 with TRBJ2-6; D remains ambiguous. V was cut by 11 bases and J by 4 bases, with 15 bases left in between. CDR1 is LNHDA, CDR2 SQIVND, per germline (reference sequence). The CDR3 sequence is 14 residues long. CDR3 sequence: CAPFHVPGANVLTF. The CDR3 region has the DNA TGTGCCCCTTTTCACGTCCCGGGGGCCAACGTCCTGACTTTC.

This clonotype was seen a handful of times. The chain carries TRBV4-3 and TRBJ2-7; 8 bases are shared with TRBD1. The CDR3 is 14 amino acids. With V trimmed by 4 bases and J by 4 bases, 6 bases remained unmatched. CDR1 is LGHNA, CDR2 YSLEER, per germline. This chain's CDR3 is CASSLTDREYEQYF. CDR3 coding DNA: TGCGCCAGCAGCCTAACGGACAGGGAGTACGAGCAGTACTTC.

The J gene is TRBJ2-7, the V gene TRBV29-1, with 7 bases fitting TRBD2. The CDR3 runs to 17 residues. CDR1 SQVTM and CDR2 ANQGSEA come from the germline V gene. The junction had 17 bases not matched to a gene; V was cut back by 0 bases and J by 6 bases. The DNA of the CDR3 is TGCAGCGTTGAAGAACCTGGGGCTAGCGGCCTACTTGGCGAGCAGTACTTC. Amino acids: CSVEEPGASGLLGEQYF.

This clonotype was recorded once. V usage is TRBV5-1 and J usage is TRBJ1-1; D is perhaps TRBD1 (5 bases). The CDR3 is made up of 15 amino acids. V lost 3 bases and J 6 bases, leaving 18 bases between the germline ends. Looked up from germline, CDR1 is SGHRS and CDR2 is YFSETQ. CDR3 region: CASSSTVTSAPEAFF. The DNA for the CDR3 is TGCGCCAGCAGCTCGACAGTGACGTCGGCGCCTGAAGCTTTCTTT.

This clonotype was seen a few times. The chain has TRBV12-3 or TRBV12-4 and TRBJ1-4; D may be TRBD1 (6 bases). This CDR3 contains 14 residues. With 4 bases removed from V and 6 bases from J, the gap between germline ends came to 12 bases. The CDR3: CASSYSGVYEKLFF. In DNA form, the CDR3 reads TGTGCCAGCAGTTACTCAGGGGTTTATGAAAAACTGTTTTTT.

This clonotype was seen a handful of times. The CDR3 sequence: CASMDLEGSTGELFF. The DNA of the CDR3 is TGTGCCAGTATGGATTTGGAGGGAAGCACCGGGGAGCTGTTTTTT. The chain carries TRBV19 and TRBJ2-2, with D tentatively TRBD2 (6 bases). Germline V gene data show CDR1 as LNHDA and CDR2 as SQIVND (reference sequence). This CDR3 region has 15 residues. V lost 7 bases and J 4 bases, leaving 16 bases between the germline ends.